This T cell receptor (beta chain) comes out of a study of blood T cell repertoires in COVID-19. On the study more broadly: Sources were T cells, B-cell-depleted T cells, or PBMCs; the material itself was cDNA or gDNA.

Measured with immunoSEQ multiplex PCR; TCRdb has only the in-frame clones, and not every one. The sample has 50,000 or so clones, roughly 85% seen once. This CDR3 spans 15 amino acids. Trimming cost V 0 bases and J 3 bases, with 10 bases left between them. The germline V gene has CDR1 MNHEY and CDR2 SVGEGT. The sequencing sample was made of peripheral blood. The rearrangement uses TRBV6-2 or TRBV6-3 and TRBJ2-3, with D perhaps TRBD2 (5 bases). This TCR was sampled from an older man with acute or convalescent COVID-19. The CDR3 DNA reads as TGTGCCAGCAGTTACTCGGCGGGTAATACAGATACGCAGTATTTT. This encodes CASSYSAGNTDTQYF.